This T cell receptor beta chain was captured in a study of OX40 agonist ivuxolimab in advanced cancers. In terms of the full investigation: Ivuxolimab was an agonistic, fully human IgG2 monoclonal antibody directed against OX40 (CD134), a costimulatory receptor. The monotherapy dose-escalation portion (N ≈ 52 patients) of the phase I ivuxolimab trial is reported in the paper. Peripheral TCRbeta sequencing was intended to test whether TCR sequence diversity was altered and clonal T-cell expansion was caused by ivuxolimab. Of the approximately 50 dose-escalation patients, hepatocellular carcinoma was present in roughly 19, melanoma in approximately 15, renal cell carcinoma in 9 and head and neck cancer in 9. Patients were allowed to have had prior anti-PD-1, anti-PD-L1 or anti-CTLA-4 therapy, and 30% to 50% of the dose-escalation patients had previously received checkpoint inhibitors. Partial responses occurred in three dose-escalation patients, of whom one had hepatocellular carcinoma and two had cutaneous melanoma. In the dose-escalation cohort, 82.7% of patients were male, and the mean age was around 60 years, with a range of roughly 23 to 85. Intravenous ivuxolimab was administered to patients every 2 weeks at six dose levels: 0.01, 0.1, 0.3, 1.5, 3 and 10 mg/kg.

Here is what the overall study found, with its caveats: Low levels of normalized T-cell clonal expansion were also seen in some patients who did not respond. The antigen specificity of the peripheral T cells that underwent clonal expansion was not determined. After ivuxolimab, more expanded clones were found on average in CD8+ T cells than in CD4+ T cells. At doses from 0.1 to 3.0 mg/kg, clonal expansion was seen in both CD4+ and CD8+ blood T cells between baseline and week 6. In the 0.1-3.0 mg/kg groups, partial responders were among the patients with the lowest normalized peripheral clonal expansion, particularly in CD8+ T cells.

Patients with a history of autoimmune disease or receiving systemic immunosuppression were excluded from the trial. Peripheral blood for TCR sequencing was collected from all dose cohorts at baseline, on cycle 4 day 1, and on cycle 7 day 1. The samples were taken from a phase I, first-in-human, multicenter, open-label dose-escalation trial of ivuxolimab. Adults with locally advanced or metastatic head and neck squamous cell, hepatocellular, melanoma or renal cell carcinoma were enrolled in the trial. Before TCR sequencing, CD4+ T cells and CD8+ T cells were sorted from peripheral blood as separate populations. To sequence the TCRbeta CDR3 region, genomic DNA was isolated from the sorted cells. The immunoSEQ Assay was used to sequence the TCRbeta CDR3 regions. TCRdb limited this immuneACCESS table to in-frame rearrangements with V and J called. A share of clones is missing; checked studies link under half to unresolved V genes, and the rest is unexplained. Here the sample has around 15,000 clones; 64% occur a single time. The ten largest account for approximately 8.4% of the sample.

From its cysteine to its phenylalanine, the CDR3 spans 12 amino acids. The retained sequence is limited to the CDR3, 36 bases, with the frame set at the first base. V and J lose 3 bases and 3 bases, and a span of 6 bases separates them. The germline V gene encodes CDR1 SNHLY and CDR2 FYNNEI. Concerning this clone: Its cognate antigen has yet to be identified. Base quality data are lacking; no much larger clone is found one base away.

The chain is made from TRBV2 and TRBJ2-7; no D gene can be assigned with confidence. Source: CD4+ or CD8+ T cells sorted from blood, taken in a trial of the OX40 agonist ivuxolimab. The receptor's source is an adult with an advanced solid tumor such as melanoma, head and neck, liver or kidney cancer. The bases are TGTGCCAGCAGTGACAAGAGCTACGAGCAGTACTTC. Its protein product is CASSDKSYEQYF.